This T cell receptor beta chain was recorded in a study of shared clonotypes between healthy human individuals. At deep level, the assay was performed. Produced via immunoSEQ multiplex PCR; TCRdb's table is partial and in-frame only. The table shows about 820,000 clones, with more than 85% occurring only once. Trimming stripped 4 bases from V and 0 bases from J, with 4 bases between. Germline values: CDR1 SGHDN, CDR2 FVKESK. CDR3 length: 13 amino acids. CD45RO-negative, CCR7-positively selected cells formed the naive CD8 fraction, excluding terminally differentiated effector memory CD45RA+ cells. All donors were healthy HIV-negative adults lacking recent acute infections or vaccinations. Every donor, a Caucasian adult, lived in Nashville, Tennessee. In this sample, this clone turned up once.

The origin of this receptor is a man aged 25-45 years in good health. The chain carries TRBV14 and TRBJ2-1; D is ambiguous. The sample was naive CD8+ T cells sorted from blood. For the CDR3, the DNA is TGTGCCAGCAGCCCCTCCTCCTACAATGAGCAGTTCTTC. Amino acids: CASSPSSYNEQFF.